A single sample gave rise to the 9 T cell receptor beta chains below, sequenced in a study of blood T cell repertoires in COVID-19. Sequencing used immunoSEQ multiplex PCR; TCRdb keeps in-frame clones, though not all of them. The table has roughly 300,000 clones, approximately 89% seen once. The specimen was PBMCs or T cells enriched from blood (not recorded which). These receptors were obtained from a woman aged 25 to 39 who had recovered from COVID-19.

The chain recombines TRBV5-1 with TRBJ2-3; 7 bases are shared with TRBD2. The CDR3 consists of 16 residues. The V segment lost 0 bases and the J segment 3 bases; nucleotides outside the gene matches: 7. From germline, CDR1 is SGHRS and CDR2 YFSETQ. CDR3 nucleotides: TGCGCCAGCAGCTTGGGGGACTACCGAAAAACAGATACGCAGTATTTT. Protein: CASSLGDYRKTDTQYF. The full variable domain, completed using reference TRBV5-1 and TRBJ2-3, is KAGVTQTPRYLIKTRGQQVTLSCSPISGHRSVSWYQQTPGQGLQFLFEYFSETQRNKGNFPGRFSGRQFSNSRSEMNVSTLELGDSALYLCASSLGDYRKTDTQYFGPGTRLTVL.

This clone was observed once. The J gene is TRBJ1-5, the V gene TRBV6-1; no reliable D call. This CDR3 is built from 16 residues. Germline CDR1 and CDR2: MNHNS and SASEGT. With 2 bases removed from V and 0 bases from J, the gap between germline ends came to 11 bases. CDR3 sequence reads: CASSETRADSNQPQHF. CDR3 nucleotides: TGTGCCAGCAGTGAAACGAGGGCGGATAGCAATCAGCCCCAGCATTTT.

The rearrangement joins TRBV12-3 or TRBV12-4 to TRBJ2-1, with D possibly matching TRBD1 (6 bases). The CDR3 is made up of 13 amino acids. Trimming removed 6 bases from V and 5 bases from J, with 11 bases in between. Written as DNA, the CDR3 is TGTGCCAGCAGGGGGGCTCGGCACAATGAGCAGTTCTTC. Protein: CASRGARHNEQFF.

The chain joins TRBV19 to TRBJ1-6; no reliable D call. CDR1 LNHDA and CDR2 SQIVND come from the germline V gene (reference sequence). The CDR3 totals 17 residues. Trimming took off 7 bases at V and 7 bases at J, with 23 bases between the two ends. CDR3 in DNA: TGTGCCAGTAAAAACTCCCGGTTAGCCCCGGAGAATTCACCCCTCCACTTT. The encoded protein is CASKNSRLAPENSPLHF.

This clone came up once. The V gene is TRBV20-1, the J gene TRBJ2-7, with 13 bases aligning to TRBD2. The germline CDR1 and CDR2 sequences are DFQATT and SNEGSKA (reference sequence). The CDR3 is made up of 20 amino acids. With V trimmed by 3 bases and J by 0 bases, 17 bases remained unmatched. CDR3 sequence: CSASYTSLPGTSGDSYEQYF. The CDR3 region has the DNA TGCAGTGCTAGTTACACCTCCCTACCCGGGACTAGCGGGGACTCCTACGAGCAGTACTTC.

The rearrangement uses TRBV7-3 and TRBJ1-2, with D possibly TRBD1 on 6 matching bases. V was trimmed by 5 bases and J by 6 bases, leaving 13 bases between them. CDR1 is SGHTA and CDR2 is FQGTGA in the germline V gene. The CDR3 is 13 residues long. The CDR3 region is CASSQRQGNGYTF. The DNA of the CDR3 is TGTGCCAGCAGCCAACGCCAGGGGAATGGCTACACCTTC.

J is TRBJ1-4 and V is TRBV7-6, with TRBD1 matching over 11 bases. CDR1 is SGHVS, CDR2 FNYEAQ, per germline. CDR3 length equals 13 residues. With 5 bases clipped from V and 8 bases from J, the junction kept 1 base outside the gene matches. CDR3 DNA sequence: TGTGCCAGCAGCAGGGACAGGGGGGAAAAACTGTTTTTT. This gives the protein CASSRDRGEKLFF.

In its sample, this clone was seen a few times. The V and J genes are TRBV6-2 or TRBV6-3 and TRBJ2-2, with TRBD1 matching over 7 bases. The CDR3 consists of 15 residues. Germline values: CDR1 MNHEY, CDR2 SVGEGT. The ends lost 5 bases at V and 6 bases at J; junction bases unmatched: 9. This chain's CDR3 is CASSLITGAAGELFF. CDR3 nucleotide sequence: TGTGCCAGCAGTCTTATAACAGGGGCGGCCGGGGAGCTGTTTTTT.

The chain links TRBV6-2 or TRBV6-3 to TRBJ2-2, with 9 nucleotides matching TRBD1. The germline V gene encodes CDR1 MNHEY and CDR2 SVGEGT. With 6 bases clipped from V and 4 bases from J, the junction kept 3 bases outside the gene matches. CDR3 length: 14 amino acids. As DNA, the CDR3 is TGTGCCAGCAGCCGGGACAGGGCCACCGGGGAGCTGTTTTTT. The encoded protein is CASSRDRATGELFF.